This T cell receptor (beta chain) was found in a study of type 1 regulatory T cells. Turning to the study itself: T-allo10 is an in vitro-generated, Tr1-enriched CD4 T cell product specific for alloantigen.

TCRdb redid the calling of the reads with MiXCR, one entry per CDR3 protein. The table records around 88,000 distinct CDR3 sequences, about a third of them present only once. CDR3 size: 14 residues. Trimming took off 2 bases at V and 5 bases at J, with 13 bases between the two ends. The germline V gene has CDR1 SGHRS and CDR2 YFSETQ. Sequencing was done on a sample of CD4+ T cells, either the whole sample or a sorted fraction (not recorded which). The sequence derives from a human donor in good health. The genes are TRBV5-1 and TRBJ2-5; the D is unclear. The CDR3 DNA sequence: TGCGCCAGCAGCTTTTCCCAAACCGCGGAGACCCAGTACTTC. Protein: CASSFSQTAETQYF.